What follows are 31 T cell receptor beta chains derived from one specimen sequenced in a study of cytomegalovirus exposure and HLA in healthy donors. The PCR was carried out with 60 Vbeta primers and 13 Jbeta primers. Sequenced by immunoSEQ multiplex PCR; TCRdb stores in-frame clones only, minus some. The data contain around 200,000 clones, 65% to 80% of them singletons. Source material: PBMCs. Receptor source: a man aged 25 to 40 in good health and CMV-seropositive.

This chain joins TRBV30 and TRBJ2-7; 8 bases fit TRBD2. Trimming at V came to 5 bases and at J to 6 bases, leaving 9 bases not matched to a gene. This CDR3 region has 13 residues. The V gene's germline CDR1 is GTSNPN and CDR2 SVGIG (reference sequence). CDR3 sequence (DNA): TGTGCCTGGCGGGAGGGCCGCTTGGTCGAGCAGTACTTC. Translated, it gives CAWREGRLVEQYF.

V usage is TRBV11-2 and J usage is TRBJ2-7; 7 bases match TRBD1. Germline V gene sequence: CDR1 SGHAT, CDR2 FQNNGV. The CDR3 has 15 amino acids. The ends lost 4 bases at V and 2 bases at J; junction bases unmatched: 8. The CDR3 protein is CASSSPTGTPYEQYF. DNA of the CDR3: TGTGCCAGCAGCTCTCCGACAGGGACCCCCTACGAGCAGTACTTC.

V usage is TRBV6-1 and J usage is TRBJ1-2; the D gene is possibly TRBD1 (6 bases). The CDR3 runs 13 residues. V dropped 0 bases and J dropped 9 bases, with 11 bases sitting between them. Germline-derived CDR1 and CDR2 are MNHNS and SASEGT. The CDR3 DNA is TGTGCCAGCAGTGAAGCCAGGGGAAGGAGCTACACCTTC. It specifies CASSEARGRSYTF.

This clone was observed a single time. The rearrangement joins TRBV7-3 to TRBJ2-6; 9 positions match TRBD1. This CDR3 spans 17 amino acids. Germline V gene data show CDR1 as SGHTA and CDR2 as FQGTGA. V lost 5 bases, J lost 4 bases, and 9 bases stayed unmatched. The CDR3 here is CASSLGGGTGGANVLTF. In DNA, the CDR3 is TGTGCCAGCAGCCTGGGAGGGGGGACAGGGGGGGCCAACGTCCTGACTTTC.

The V gene is TRBV5-3, the J gene TRBJ2-7; D unresolved. TRBV5-3 is noted as an ORF with a role that remains uncertain. The CDR3 consists of 12 residues. The DNA for the CDR3 is TGTGCGTTTCTGGTGAGCTCCTACGAGCAGTACTTC. Translated: CAFLVSSYEQYF.

This clone was detected once. This chain connects TRBV7-3 to TRBJ1-1, with 8 positions matching TRBD1. The CDR3 runs to 13 residues. Trimming cost V 5 bases and J 4 bases; bases outside gene matches: 3. In germline, CDR1 is SGHTA, CDR2 FQGTGA. The DNA for the CDR3 is TGTGCCAGCAGCCCGGACAGGGCCACTGAAGCTTTCTTT. Amino acids: CASSPDRATEAFF.

The table lists this clone with a count of one. J is TRBJ2-7 and V is TRBV7-8, with D possibly being TRBD2 (6 bases). V was cut by 0 bases and J by 4 bases, with 19 bases left in between. Germline loops: CDR1 SGHVS, CDR2 FQNEAQ. CDR3 length: 17 residues. The chain's CDR3 is CASSLASEDFGGYEQYF. CDR3 coding DNA: TGTGCCAGCAGCTTAGCGTCGGAAGATTTCGGGGGATACGAGCAGTACTTC.

This clone appeared a few times. The chain joins TRBV29-1 to TRBJ1-2; no clear D gene. V dropped 3 bases and J dropped 7 bases, with 12 bases sitting between them. The CDR3 contains 12 residues. Germline values: CDR1 SQVTM, CDR2 ANQGSEA. The CDR3 nucleotides read TGCAGCGTTGATTTCTGGGGAGGTGGCTACACCTTC. Protein product: CSVDFWGGGYTF.

The gene calls are TRBV6-5 and TRBJ1-4; D perhaps matches TRBD1 (6 bases). Germline V CDR1 and CDR2: MNHEY, SVGAGI. V dropped 0 bases and J dropped 5 bases, with 10 bases sitting between them. The CDR3 extends over 15 amino acids. CDR3 coding DNA: TGTGCCAGCAGTTACTCCGGGGGGGGCAATGAAAAACTGTTTTTT. It encodes CASSYSGGGNEKLFF.

The chain recombines TRBV7-9 with TRBJ2-5; TRBD2 matches at 9 bases. The junction had 1 base not matched to a gene; V was cut back by 1 base and J by 1 base. The CDR3 extends over 15 amino acids. CDR1 and CDR2 from the germline V gene are SEHNR and FQNEAQ (reference sequence). CDR3 sequence reads: CASSLGGGVQETQYF. The CDR3 coding sequence is TGTGCCAGCAGCTTAGGCGGGGGGGTCCAAGAGACCCAGTACTTC.

This sequence joins TRBV18 and TRBJ2-6, with a possible D match to TRBD2 (5 bases). The germline V gene has CDR1 KGHSH and CDR2 LQKENI. Trimming removed 2 bases at V and 4 bases at J, with 21 bases between. The CDR3 totals 19 residues. Written as DNA, the CDR3 is TGTGCCAGCTCACCAGACATCGAACAGCGGCGGACGGGGGCCAACGTCCTGACTTTC. Encoded protein: CASSPDIEQRRTGANVLTF. The full variable domain, completed using reference TRBV18 and TRBJ2-6, is NAGVMQNPRHLVRRRGQEARLRCSPMKGHSHVYWYRQLPEEGLKFMVYLQKENIIDESGMPKERFSAEFPKEGPSILRIQQVVRGDSAAYFCASSPDIEQRRTGANVLTFGAGSRLTVL.

This clone has more than one count but fewer than ten. The chain recombines TRBV7-6 with TRBJ1-1; a possible D gene is TRBD1 (5 bases). Trimming took off 5 bases at V and 5 bases at J, with 9 bases between the two ends. Germline lookup yields CDR1 SGHVS and CDR2 FNYEAQ. The CDR3 contains 12 residues. The CDR3 DNA sequence: TGTGCCAGCAGCCCCCGACAGACTGAAGCTTTCTTT. This codes for CASSPRQTEAFF.

The chain links TRBV5-1 to TRBJ1-1; D is undetermined. CDR3 length: 16 residues. The V gene lost 0 bases and the J gene lost 0 bases, with 12 bases spanning the gap. Germline lookup yields CDR1 SGHRS and CDR2 YFSETQ. The CDR3 region has the DNA TGCGCCAGCAGCTTGGGCCAGGCATCTTTGAACACTGAAGCTTTCTTT. It is translated as CASSLGQASLNTEAFF.

V gene TRBV18 combines with J gene TRBJ1-2; D remains unclear. The CDR3 runs 14 residues. V dropped 3 bases and J dropped 4 bases, with 12 bases sitting between them. CDR1 is KGHSH and CDR2 is LQKENI in the germline V gene. This chain's CDR3 is CASSPSEDIYGYTF. The CDR3 coding sequence is TGTGCCAGCTCACCCTCTGAAGACATCTATGGCTACACCTTC.

This clone was detected only a few times. The chain links TRBV2 to TRBJ1-2, with D possibly TRBD1 on 5 matching bases. Trimming pared 5 bases from V and 0 bases from J, leaving 10 bases between. Looked up from germline, CDR1 is SNHLY and CDR2 is FYNNEI. The CDR3 contains 14 residues. The CDR3 sequence: CASSIDSANYGYTF. CDR3 bases: TGTGCCAGCAGTATCGACAGCGCTAACTATGGCTACACCTTC.

This chain uses TRBV27 with TRBJ1-4; perhaps TRBD1 as D (5 bases). Germline-derived CDR1 and CDR2 are MNHEY and SMNVEV (reference sequence). The length of the CDR3 is 15 residues. V gave up 2 bases and J gave up 7 bases, with 14 bases separating them. The CDR3 region has the DNA TGTGCCAGCAGTTTAAGCGATGGAAGGGGTGAAAAACTGTTTTTT. It translates to CASSLSDGRGEKLFF.

The V call is TRBV15, the J call TRBJ2-6; D not certain. Trimming pared 8 bases from V and 7 bases from J, leaving 6 bases between. The CDR3 has 11 residues. Germline V gene data show CDR1 as LNHNV and CDR2 as YYDKDF (reference sequence). The CDR3 DNA reads TGTGCCACCTCAGAAGCCAACGTCCTGACTTTC. Translation: CATSEANVLTF.

The chain combines TRBV6-5 with TRBJ2-7, with 7 bases fitting TRBD1. This CDR3 spans 13 amino acids. Germline V gives CDR1 MNHEY, CDR2 SVGAGI. With V trimmed by 7 bases and J by 3 bases, 6 bases remained unmatched. The CDR3 is CASNDRAGYEQYF. CDR3 nucleotides: TGTGCCAGCAACGACAGGGCGGGCTACGAGCAGTACTTC.

In the case of this clone: Compared with germline, one end of the junction differs, possibly owing to a read error. This chain connects TRBV6-5 to TRBJ2-7, with 8 bases identical to TRBD2. Germline V CDR1 and CDR2: MNHEY, SVGAGI. This CDR3 has 13 residues. The CDR3 is CASSFGRADEQCF. CDR3 sequence (DNA): TGTGCCAGCAGTTTCGGGAGGGCCGACGAGCAGTGCTTC.

In DNA form, the CDR3 reads TGTGCCAGCAGCAACAAGGGGGTCTGGGAAAAACTGTTTTTT. This encodes CASSNKGVWEKLFF. This chain links TRBV14 with TRBJ1-4; tentative D call: TRBD1 (6 bases). This CDR3 is 14 amino acids long. V was pared by 5 bases and J by 8 bases, with 15 bases between. Germline V gene sequence: CDR1 SGHDN, CDR2 FVKESK. The full variable domain, with the rest looked up from reference TRBV14 and TRBJ1-4, is EAGVTQFPSHSVIEKGQTVTLRCDPISGHDNLYWYRRVMGKEIKFLLHFVKESKQDESGMPNNRFLAERTGGTYSTLKVQPAELEDSGVYFCASSNKGVWEKLFFGSGTQLSVL.

The chain couples TRBV6-1 to TRBJ2-7; 9 bases match TRBD1. CDR1 and CDR2 (germline): MNHNS, SASEGT. The CDR3 covers 15 residues. With V trimmed by 3 bases and J by 3 bases, 6 bases remained unmatched. The CDR3, as DNA: TGTGCCAGCAGTGACCCCACAGGGGGCTTCTACGAGCAGTACTTC. This codes for CASSDPTGGFYEQYF.

This clone was observed a handful of times. This sequence joins TRBV10-3 and TRBJ2-7, with 12 bases lining up with TRBD2. Trimming took 3 bases from V and 5 from J; bases not matched to a gene: 8. This CDR3 is 16 amino acids long. Germline assignment: CDR1 ENHRY and CDR2 SYGVKD. CDR3 DNA sequence: TGTGCCATCAGTGACGACGGACTAGCGGGATTCGACGAGCAGTACTTC. It is translated as CAISDDGLAGFDEQYF.

In this sample, this clone turned up a few times. The chain has TRBV2 and TRBJ1-1; TRBD1 is a possible D gene (5 bases). Trimming stripped 0 bases from V and 4 bases from J, with 12 bases between. This CDR3 region has 15 residues. Germline V gene sequence: CDR1 SNHLY, CDR2 FYNNEI. CDR3 protein: CASSEAVGGGTEAFF. In DNA form, the CDR3 reads TGTGCCAGCAGTGAAGCAGTGGGGGGGGGCACTGAAGCTTTCTTT. Variable domain in full (rest from reference TRBV2 and TRBJ1-1): EPEVTQTPSHQVTQMGQEVILRCVPISNHLYFYWYRQILGQKVEFLVSFYNNEISEKSEIFDDQFSVERPDGSNFTLKIRSTKLEDSAMYFCASSEAVGGGTEAFFGQGTRLTVV.

This clone was detected once. V is TRBV27 and J is TRBJ1-2; no clear D. V lost 6 bases to trimming and J lost 4 bases, with 15 bases between them. Germline V gene sequence: CDR1 MNHEY, CDR2 SMNVEV (reference sequence). The length of the CDR3 is 14 residues. The CDR3 DNA sequence: TGTGCCAGCAGCTTAGCAGGTTCCCCCTATGGCTACACCTTC. The encoded protein is CASSLAGSPYGYTF.

The genes are TRBV5-1 and TRBJ2-3; tentative D call: TRBD1 (5 bases). V lost 1 base and J 1 base, leaving 7 bases between the germline ends. CDR3 length: 14 amino acids. Per germline, CDR1 SGHRS and CDR2 YFSETQ. The CDR3: CASSLQGRTDTQYF. As DNA, the CDR3 is TGCGCCAGCAGCTTGCAGGGCCGCACAGATACGCAGTATTTT.

In its sample, this clone was seen a few times. This chain connects TRBV19 to TRBJ1-3; D is unresolved. CDR3 length: 14 residues. V lost 5 bases and J lost 0, with 8 bases in between. Germline loops: CDR1 LNHDA, CDR2 SQIVND (reference sequence). CDR3 coding DNA: TGTGCCAGTAGTCGGGTCCACTCTGGAAACACCATATATTTT. Residues: CASSRVHSGNTIYF.

The chain employs TRBV5-1 and TRBJ2-7; maybe TRBD1 (5 bases). From germline, CDR1 is SGHRS and CDR2 YFSETQ. This CDR3 has 13 amino acids. Trimming took 3 bases from V and 6 from J, leaving 13 bases between them. The CDR3 reads CASSWGPRREQYF. Written as DNA, the CDR3 is TGCGCCAGCAGCTGGGGCCCCCGGCGCGAGCAGTACTTC. The full variable domain, completed using reference TRBV5-1 and TRBJ2-7, is KAGVTQTPRYLIKTRGQQVTLSCSPISGHRSVSWYQQTPGQGLQFLFEYFSETQRNKGNFPGRFSGRQFSNSRSEMNVSTLELGDSALYLCASSWGPRREQYFGPGTRLTVT.

This clone was seen just once. Other DNA sequences in this sample translate to the same CDR3. The V call is TRBV6-5, the J call TRBJ2-6, with D uncertain. Germline V gene lookup returns CDR1 MNHEY and CDR2 SVGAGI. V dropped 5 bases and J dropped 4 bases, with 12 bases sitting between them. The CDR3 loop spans 15 amino acids. CDR3 in amino acids: CASSKTPGGANVLTF. The CDR3 region has the DNA TGTGCCAGCAGTAAGACCCCAGGAGGGGCCAACGTCCTGACTTTC.

This chain connects TRBV28 to TRBJ2-7; D might be TRBD2 (5 bases). This CDR3 spans 12 amino acids. With 4 bases removed from V and 7 bases from J, the gap between germline ends came to 11 bases. CDR1 and CDR2 (germline): MDHEN, SYDVKM. The chain's CDR3 is CASSWTPREQYF. The CDR3 coding sequence is TGTGCCAGCAGTTGGACTCCAAGAGAGCAGTACTTC.

The gene calls are TRBV6-6 and TRBJ2-2; perhaps TRBD2 as D (6 bases). Deletions cut 2 bases from V and 3 bases from J, with 10 bases between. Looked up from germline, CDR1 is MNHNY and CDR2 is SVGAGI (reference sequence). The CDR3 has 15 residues. DNA for the CDR3: TGTGCCAGCAGTTACGACGGGAGCTACACCGGGGAGCTGTTTTTT. Translating gives CASSYDGSYTGELFF.

V is TRBV25-1 and J is TRBJ2-7; weak D call: TRBD2 (6 bases). The CDR3 has 16 amino acids. Germline loops: CDR1 MGHDK, CDR2 SYGVNS. Trimming took 5 bases from V and 3 from J, leaving 20 bases between them. The DNA of the CDR3 is TGTGCCAGCAGTCCCCCCAAGGAGGGGCCCTACTACGAGCAGTACTTC. It is translated as CASSPPKEGPYYEQYF.